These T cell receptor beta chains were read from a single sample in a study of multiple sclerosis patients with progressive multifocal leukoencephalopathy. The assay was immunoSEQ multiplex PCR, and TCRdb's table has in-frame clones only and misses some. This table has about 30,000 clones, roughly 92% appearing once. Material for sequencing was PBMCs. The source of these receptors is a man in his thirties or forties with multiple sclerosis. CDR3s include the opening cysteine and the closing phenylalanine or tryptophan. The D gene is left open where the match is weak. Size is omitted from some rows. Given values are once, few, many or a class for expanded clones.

CASSYFKRPSETQYF TGTGCCAGCAGTTACTTTAAGCGCCCCTCGGAGACCCAGTACTTC . 15 TRBJ2-5 once TRBV6-5
CASRGESGRAPNEQFF TGTGCCAGCAGGGGGGAGAGCGGGAGGGCCCCCAATGAGCAGTTCTTC TRBD2 16 TRBJ2-1 few TRBV2
CASSVLRQETQYF TGCGCCAGCAGCGTTCTTCGGCAAGAGACCCAGTACTTC . 13 TRBJ2-5 . TRBV10-2
CASTLVGATQETQYF TGCGCCAGCACCTTAGTGGGGGCGACCCAAGAGACCCAGTACTTC . 15 TRBJ2-5 . TRBV5-1
CASSDGRYEQYF TGTGCCAGCAGCGACGGCAGGTACGAGCAGTACTTC . 12 TRBJ2-7 . TRBV7-9
CASSVEANTDTQYF TGTGCCAGCAGCGTAGAGGCTAACACAGATACGCAGTATTTT . 14 TRBJ2-3 . TRBV9
CASRSRRSSYNEQFF TGTGCCAGCAGGTCCCGAAGGAGCTCCTACAATGAGCAGTTCTTC . 15 TRBJ2-1 . TRBV6-6
CAWSVPRQGISYEQYF TGTGCCTGGAGTGTACCCCGGCAGGGAATATCCTACGAGCAGTACTTC . 16 TRBJ2-7 . TRBV30
CASSPDREGGYTF TGTGCCAGCTCGCCCGACAGGGAGGGGGGCTACACCTTC TRBD1 13 TRBJ1-2 . TRBV18
CASSLAGYPEAFF TGTGCCAGCAGCTTAGCGGGCTACCCAGAAGCTTTCTTT . 13 TRBJ1-1 . TRBV7-9
CAWSVGLGNQPQHF TGTGCCTGGAGTGTGGGGTTAGGCAATCAGCCCCAGCATTTT . 14 TRBJ1-5 . TRBV30
CASSPPGLLNEEQFF TGCGCCAGCAGCCCCCCGGGACTGCTCAATGAAGAGCAGTTCTTC . 15 TRBJ2-1 . TRBV5-1
CASTYAGGYNEQFF TGTGCCAGCACCTACGCCGGGGGCTACAATGAGCAGTTCTTC . 14 TRBJ2-1 . TRBV27
CASSFRLAGGSSTDTQYF TGTGCCAGCAGCTTTCGTCTAGCGGGAGGATCTAGCACAGATACGCAGTATTTT TRBD2 18 TRBJ2-3 . TRBV7-2
CASSSDRETMSETQYF TGCGCCAGCAGCTCTGACAGAGAGACCATGTCAGAGACCCAGTACTTC . 16 TRBJ2-5 . TRBV5-1
CASSPGTGIRDTQYF TGTGCCAGCAGTCCCGGGACAGGGATTCGAGATACGCAGTATTTT TRBD1 15 TRBJ2-3 . TRBV7-2
CASSVRAGRQYF TGTGCCAGCAGCGTAAGGGCGGGACGGCAGTACTTC . 12 TRBJ2-4 . TRBV9
CASSPSGAGLNQPQHF TGTGCCAGCAGCCCGTCAGGGGCCGGATTGAATCAGCCCCAGCATTTT . 16 TRBJ1-5 . TRBV4-2
CASSPMGAVLAKNIQYF TGTGCCAGCTCACCAATGGGAGCAGTTCTAGCCAAAAACATTCAGTACTTC . 17 TRBJ2-4 . TRBV18
CASSSPGNTEAFF TGTGCCAGCAGCTCCCCCGGGAACACTGAAGCTTTCTTT . 13 TRBJ1-1 . TRBV7-9
CASSLGGADTQYF TGTGCCAGCAGCCTAGGGGGGGCAGATACGCAGTATTTT . 13 TRBJ2-3 . TRBV7-2
CASRRGLAGVLDNEQFF TGCGCCAGCAGACGCGGACTAGCGGGAGTCTTGGACAATGAGCAGTTCTTC TRBD2 17 TRBJ2-1 . TRBV4-1
CASSVDGQVTGELFF TGTGCCAGCAGCGTAGATGGACAGGTGACCGGGGAGCTGTTTTTT TRBD1 15 TRBJ2-2 . TRBV9
CANHQWATIPNRSGNTIYF TGTGCCAACCATCAGTGGGCCACCATTCCGAATCGCTCTGGAAACACCATATATTTT . 19 TRBJ1-3 . TRBV11-2
CSGLGVAGFSYSYNEQFF TGCAGCGGATTAGGAGTAGCGGGATTCTCATACTCCTACAATGAGCAGTTCTTC TRBD2 18 TRBJ2-1 . TRBV29-1
CASKRRVGHETQYF TGTGCCTCTAAACGGAGGGTCGGCCACGAGACCCAGTACTTC . 14 TRBJ2-5 . TRBV21-1
CASSLIRSYEQYF TGTGCCAGCAGCCTCATAAGGTCCTACGAGCAGTACTTC . 13 TRBJ2-7 . TRBV7-2
CASSRGHDSGANVLTF TGTGCCAGCAGTCGCGGGCATGACTCTGGGGCCAACGTCCTGACTTTC . 16 TRBJ2-6 . TRBV2
CAKTSGSCYNEQFF TGTGCCAAAACCAGCGGGAGCTGCTACAATGAGCAGTTCTTC TRBD2 14 TRBJ2-1 . TRBV25-1
CASSESVGQGGQTQYF TGTGCCAGCAGTGAAAGCGTTGGGCAGGGTGGACAGACCCAGTACTTC . 16 TRBJ2-5 . TRBV6-1
CASSQDLTGFYEQYF TGCGCCAGCAGCCAAGATCTTACAGGGTTTTACGAGCAGTACTTC . 15 TRBJ2-7 . TRBV4-1
CASRVGNIQYF TGTGCCAGCAGAGTCGGGAACATTCAGTACTTC . 11 TRBJ2-4 once TRBV7-9
CASSPSDGEAFF TGTGCCAGCAGTCCCAGTGACGGTGAAGCTTTCTTT . 12 TRBJ1-1 once TRBV6-5
CASSQTGTGKETQYF TGCGCCAGCAGTCAAACCGGGACAGGGAAAGAGACCCAGTACTTC TRBD1 15 TRBJ2-5 few TRBV4-1
CAIKSALYGYTF TGTGCCATCAAATCAGCCCTCTATGGCTACACCTTC . 12 TRBJ1-2 . TRBV10-3
CASSLARNEQFF TGTGCCAGCAGCTTAGCCCGCAATGAGCAGTTCTTC . 12 TRBJ2-1 . TRBV11-3
CASSRTGTGGGIQYF TGTGCCAGCAGCCGTACTGGGACAGGGGGCGGCATTCAGTACTTC TRBD1 15 TRBJ2-4 . TRBV7-3
CASSLIISGLTYEQYF TGTGCCAGCAGCCTGATTATATCAGGCCTTACCTACGAGCAGTACTTC . 16 TRBJ2-7 . TRBV7-8
CASSILATDEKLFF TGTGCCAGTAGTATACTGGCGACGGATGAAAAACTGTTTTTT . 14 TRBJ1-4 . TRBV19
CASSIGTSRPHKTQYF TGTGCCAGCAGCATCGGGACTAGCAGGCCCCACAAGACCCAGTACTTC TRBD2 16 TRBJ2-5 . TRBV5-4
CATSRVTVSYNEQFF TGTGCCACCAGCAGAGTGACAGTTTCCTACAATGAGCAGTTCTTC . 15 TRBJ2-1 . TRBV15
CASSSRSNTEAFF TGTGCCAGCAGCTCACGCAGTAACACTGAAGCTTTCTTT . 13 TRBJ1-1 once TRBV7-3
CASSQGDRTSGTNEQFF TGTGCCAGCAGCCAAGGAGACCGGACTAGCGGGACCAATGAGCAGTTCTTC TRBD2 17 TRBJ2-1 once TRBV14
CASSPIRGDGYTF TGTGCCAGCAGCCCCATCCGAGGTGATGGCTACACCTTC . 13 TRBJ1-2 . TRBV4-2
CASSRGGLAGQRTGELFF TGTGCCAGCAGTCGAGGGGGGCTAGCGGGACAAAGGACCGGGGAGCTGTTTTTT TRBD2 18 TRBJ2-2 . TRBV27
CSVAPSGRAGELFF TGCAGCGTTGCCCCTAGCGGGAGGGCCGGGGAGCTGTTTTTT TRBD2 14 TRBJ2-2 . TRBV29-1
CASSYVPTDTQYF TGTGCCAGCAGTTACGTCCCAACAGATACGCAGTATTTT . 13 TRBJ2-3 . TRBV6-6
CASSIDGSSYNEQFF TGTGCCAGTAGTATAGACGGGAGCTCCTACAATGAGCAGTTCTTC . 15 TRBJ2-1 once TRBV19
CASSRGAGESYNEQFF TGCGCCAGCAGCCGGGGGGCGGGAGAATCCTACAATGAGCAGTTCTTC . 16 TRBJ2-1 few TRBV5-1
CATSKGQSSTDTQYF TGTGCCACCAGCAAAGGACAGTCTAGCACAGATACGCAGTATTTT . 15 TRBJ2-3 . TRBV15
CASSKGQDNSPLHF TGTGCCAGCTCCAAGGGACAGGATAATTCACCCCTCCACTTT TRBD1 14 TRBJ1-6 once TRBV18
CAIRGSLTSGRTDTQYF TGTGCCATCAGGGGCTCCTTGACTAGCGGGAGGACAGATACGCAGTATTTT TRBD2 17 TRBJ2-3 . TRBV10-3
CASSSVIETVKETQYF TGTGCCAGCAGCTCCGTTATTGAGACAGTAAAAGAGACCCAGTACTTC . 16 TRBJ2-5 . TRBV7-9
CASSFEVEDPAGYTF TGTGCCAGCAGCTTCGAGGTTGAGGACCCGGCGGGCTACACCTTC . 15 TRBJ1-2 . TRBV7-2